Below are 5 T cell receptor beta chains sequenced from a single sample in a study of early T cells in non-severe SARS-CoV-2 infection. One entry per CDR3 protein results from TCRdb running MiXCR on the 5' RACE reads. The table shows around 27,000 distinct CDR3 sequences, with over 2.5% occurring only once. The sequenced sample was whole blood. The receptors come from an adult who was a healthcare worker with PCR-confirmed SARS-CoV-2 infection or an uninfected control (not recorded which).

The gene calls are TRBV9 and TRBJ2-2; D is unresolved. The length of the CDR3 is 16 residues. The V end lost 0 bases, the J end lost 5 bases, and 14 bases lay between the germline ends. The germline CDR1 and CDR2 sequences are SGDLS and YYNGEE. CDR3 protein: CASSVGADSRTGELFF. The CDR3 nucleotides are TGTGCCAGCAGCGTAGGGGCAGATTCACGAACCGGGGAGCTGTTTTTT.

This clonotype came up many times. The V gene is TRBV7-2, the J gene TRBJ2-2, with 10 bases matching TRBD1. After removal of 6 bases from V and 6 bases from J, the junction contained 7 bases not matched to a gene. Germline CDR1 and CDR2: SGHTA and FQGNSA. CDR3 length: 15 amino acids. The CDR3 loop is CASRGQGVLSGELFF. DNA of the CDR3: TGTGCCAGCAGAGGACAGGGGGTTTTGTCCGGGGAGCTGTTTTTT.

This clonotype showed up many times. This chain uses TRBV28 with TRBJ2-5, with 12 bases lining up with TRBD1. This CDR3 comprises 15 residues. Germline assignment: CDR1 MDHEN and CDR2 SYDVKM. V shed 7 bases and J 5 bases; nucleotides not matched to a gene: 8. The CDR3 is CASTLLGTGGETQYF. For the CDR3, the DNA is TGTGCCAGCACCCTTCTCGGGACAGGGGGCGAGACCCAGTACTTC.

This clonotype was counted many times. The chain joins TRBV10-2 to TRBJ2-7; D perhaps matches TRBD1 (6 bases). The germline V gene has CDR1 WSHSY and CDR2 SAAADI. V lost 1 base to trimming and J lost 5 bases, with 9 bases between them. The CDR3 contains 13 residues. The CDR3 reads CASSELAGDEQYV. As DNA, the CDR3 is TGCGCCAGCAGTGAGTTGGCAGGGGACGAGCAGTACGTC.

This clonotype was found many times. V gene TRBV24-1 combines with J gene TRBJ2-2, with 8 nucleotides matching TRBD1. The junction had 5 bases not matched to a gene; V was cut back by 0 bases and J by 3 bases. The CDR3 is 17 amino acids. CDR1 and CDR2 from the germline V gene are KGHDR and SFDVKD. The CDR3 DNA reads as TGTGCCACCAGTGATTTGAGGCAGGGGGCCGACACCGGGGAGCTGTTTTTT. It is translated as CATSDLRQGADTGELFF.